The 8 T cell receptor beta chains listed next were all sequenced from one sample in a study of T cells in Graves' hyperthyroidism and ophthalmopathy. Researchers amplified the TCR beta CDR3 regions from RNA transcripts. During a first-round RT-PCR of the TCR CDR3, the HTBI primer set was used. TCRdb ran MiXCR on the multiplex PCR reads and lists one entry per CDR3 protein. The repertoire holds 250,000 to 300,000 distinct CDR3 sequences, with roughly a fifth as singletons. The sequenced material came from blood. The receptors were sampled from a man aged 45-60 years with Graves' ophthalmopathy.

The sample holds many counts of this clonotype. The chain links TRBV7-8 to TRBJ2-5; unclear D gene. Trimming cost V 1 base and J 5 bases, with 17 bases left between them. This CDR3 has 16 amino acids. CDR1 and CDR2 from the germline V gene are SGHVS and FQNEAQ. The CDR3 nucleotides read TGTGCCAGCAGCTTAGTGTTTGCCGGGCTTATGGAGACCCAGTACTTC. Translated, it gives CASSLVFAGLMETQYF.

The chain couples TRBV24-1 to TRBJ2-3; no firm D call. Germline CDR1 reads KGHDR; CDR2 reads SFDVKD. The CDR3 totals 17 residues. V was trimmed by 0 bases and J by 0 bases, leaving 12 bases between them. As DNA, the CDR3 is TGTGCCACCAGTGATTTGACAGCCCAAGATAGCACAGATACGCAGTATTTT. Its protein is CATSDLTAQDSTDTQYF.

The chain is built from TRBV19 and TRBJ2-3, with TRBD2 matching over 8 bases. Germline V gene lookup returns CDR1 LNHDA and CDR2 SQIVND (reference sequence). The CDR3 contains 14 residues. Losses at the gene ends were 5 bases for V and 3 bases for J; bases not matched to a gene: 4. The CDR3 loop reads CASSREGGTDTQYF. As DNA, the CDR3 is TGTGCCAGTAGTCGGGAGGGGGGAACAGATACGCAGTATTTT. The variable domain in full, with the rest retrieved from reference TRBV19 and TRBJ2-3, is DGGITQSPKYLFRKEGQNVTLSCEQNLNHDAMYWYRQDPGQGLRLIYYSQIVNDFQKGDIAEGYSVSREKKESFPLTVTSAQKNPTAFYLCASSREGGTDTQYFGPGTRLTVL.

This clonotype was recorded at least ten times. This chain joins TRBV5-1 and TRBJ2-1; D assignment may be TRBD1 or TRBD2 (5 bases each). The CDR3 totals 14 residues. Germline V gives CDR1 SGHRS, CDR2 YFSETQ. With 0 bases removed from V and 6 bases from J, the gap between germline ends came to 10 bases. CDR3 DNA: TGCGCCAGCAGCTTGGCGGGGACCGCCAATGAGCAGTTCTTC. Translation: CASSLAGTANEQFF. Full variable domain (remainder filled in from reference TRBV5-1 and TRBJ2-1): KAGVTQTPRYLIKTRGQQVTLSCSPISGHRSVSWYQQTPGQGLQFLFEYFSETQRNKGNFPGRFSGRQFSNSRSEMNVSTLELGDSALYLCASSLAGTANEQFFGPGTRLTVL.

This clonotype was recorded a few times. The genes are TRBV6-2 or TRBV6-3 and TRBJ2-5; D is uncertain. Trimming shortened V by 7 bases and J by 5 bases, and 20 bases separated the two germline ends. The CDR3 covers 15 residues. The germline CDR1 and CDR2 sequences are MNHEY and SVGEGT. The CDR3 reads CASTLRHPGAETQYF. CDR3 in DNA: TGTGCCAGCACCCTCCGTCACCCCGGCGCGGAGACCCAGTACTTC.

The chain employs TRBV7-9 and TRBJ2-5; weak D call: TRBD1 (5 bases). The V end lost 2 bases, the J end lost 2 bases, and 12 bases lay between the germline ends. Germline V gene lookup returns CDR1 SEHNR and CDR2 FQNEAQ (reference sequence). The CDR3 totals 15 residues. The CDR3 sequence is CASSLINRLQETQYF. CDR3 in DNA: TGTGCCAGCAGCTTAATAAACAGGCTACAAGAGACCCAGTACTTC.

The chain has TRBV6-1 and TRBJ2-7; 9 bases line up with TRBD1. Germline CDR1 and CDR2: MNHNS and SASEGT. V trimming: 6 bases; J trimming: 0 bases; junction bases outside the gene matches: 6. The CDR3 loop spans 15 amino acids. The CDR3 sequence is CASSGTGRSSYEQYF. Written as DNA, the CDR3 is TGTGCCAGCAGCGGGACAGGGCGATCCTCCTACGAGCAGTACTTC.

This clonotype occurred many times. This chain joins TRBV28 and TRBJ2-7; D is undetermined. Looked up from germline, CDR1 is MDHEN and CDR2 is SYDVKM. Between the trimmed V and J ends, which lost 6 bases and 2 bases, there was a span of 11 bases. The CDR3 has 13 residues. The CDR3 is CASSRDTTYEQYF. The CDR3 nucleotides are TGTGCCAGCAGCCGCGACACTACCTACGAGCAGTACTTC.